This TCR beta chain derives from a study of cytomegalovirus exposure and HLA in healthy donors. Study-wide background: A preliminary data release comprised around 85 million unique TCRs obtained from HLA-typed donors.

Primers included in the PCR were 60 Vbeta and 13 Jbeta primers. Sequenced by immunoSEQ multiplex PCR; TCRdb stores in-frame clones only, minus some. The listing records around 50,000 clones. V dropped 5 bases and J dropped 0; count of bases not matched to a gene: 12. This CDR3 region has 20 residues. Germline V gene sequence: CDR1 SGHVS, CDR2 FNYEAQ. Whole-study findings and limits: Being productive about 87% or about 30% of the time was typical of most TCR beta V segments in an earlier analysis. A later analysis found most CMV-associated TCR beta chains apparently HLA-restricted. Later on, a genetic analysis was performed. It linked a missense variant in DCLRE1C with V- and J-gene trimming of TCR beta.

In regard to this clone: The target antigen is unknown.

This TCR was recovered from a male donor in good health and CMV-seropositive. The chain uses TRBV7-6 and TRBJ2-1, with TRBD2 matching 14 bases. Sequencing was performed on PBMCs. CDR3 sequence reads: CASSPRTSGGPAHSYNEQFF. CDR3 sequence (DNA): TGTGCCAGCAGCCCCCGGACTAGCGGGGGGCCTGCACACTCCTACAATGAGCAGTTCTTC.